The rows below give T cell receptor beta chains drawn from one sample of a study of shared clonotypes between healthy human individuals. Sequencing used immunoSEQ multiplex PCR; TCRdb keeps in-frame clones, though not all of them. The sample includes 2 million to 2.5 million clones, 90% to 95% of them seen just once. The material sequenced was naive CD4+ T cells from PBMCs. Receptor source: a man aged 18 to 30 in good health. Some clones in this sample may be carry-over from other donors' samples. The CDR3 runs from the conserved cysteine through the conserved F or W. A D gene is named only where the DNA matches it firmly. Size values are once, few and many counts, or a class for expanded clones, and some rows have none.

TRBV19	NA	NA	TRBJ1-5	TGTGCCAGTAGCGTCCCTGCCGGGTCATCCCAGCATTTT	CASSVPAGSSQHF
TRBV9	NA	TRBD1	TRBJ2-7	TGTGCCAGCAGCGTAGGATACACAGGGGATGACGAGCAGTACTTC	CASSVGYTGDDEQYF
TRBV7-9	NA	NA	TRBJ2-3	TGTGCCAGCAGCCCAGGGGGGGATACGCAGTATTTT	CASSPGGDTQYF
TRBV10-3	NA	TRBD2	TRBJ2-1	TGTGCCATCGGGGTTCTAGCGGGAGGCCTGAGGGAGCAGTTCTTC	CAIGVLAGGLREQFF
TRBV7-6	NA	NA	TRBJ2-2	TGTGCCAGCAGCCGTGACAGCCTAACCGGGGAGCTGTTTTTT	CASSRDSLTGELFF
TRBV28	once	NA	TRBJ2-5	TGTGCCAGCAGTCTACCCGGCGGGTTGAGAGAGACCCAGTACTTC	CASSLPGGLRETQYF
TRBV7-9	NA	NA	TRBJ1-5	TGTGCCAGCAGCCCCCCGGGAGGGTGGGATCAGCCCCAGCATTTT	CASSPPGGWDQPQHF
TRBV5-1	NA	NA	TRBJ2-5	TGCGCCAGCAGGGAGGGGGACCCCTCAGAGACCCAGTACTTC	CASREGDPSETQYF
TRBV5-1	NA	NA	TRBJ1-1	TGCGCCAGCAGCTTGGAGGGGGGATCGGCTTTCTTT	CASSLEGGSAFF
TRBV14	NA	TRBD2	TRBJ2-1	TGTGCCAGCAGCCAGTCTAGCGGGGCCAATGAGCAGTTCTTC	CASSQSSGANEQFF
TRBV20-1	NA	NA	TRBJ2-7	TGCAGTGGGCACAACTACGAGCAGTACTTC	CSGHNYEQYF
TRBV4-2	NA	NA	TRBJ2-3	TGTGCCAGCAGCCAAGATCCCCGGAGCACAGATACGCAGTATTTT	CASSQDPRSTDTQYF
TRBV28	NA	NA	TRBJ1-5	TGTGCCAGCAGGGAGGGACTACACAATCAGCCCCAGCATTTT	CASREGLHNQPQHF
TRBV7-9	NA	NA	TRBJ1-2	TGTGCCAGCAGCTCAATTATTCAGGGAGGCGGCTACACCTTC	CASSSIIQGGGYTF
TRBV15	once	TRBD1	TRBJ2-3	TGTGCCACCAGCAGAGAAGGGGCAGGGGGACCCACAGATACGCAGTATTTT	CATSREGAGGPTDTQYF